This TCR beta chain was identified in a study of blood T cell repertoires in COVID-19. Original handling: For nucleated cells, counts were estimated from reference gene primer amplification. The repertoire was sequenced with immunoSEQ multiplex PCR; TCRdb's copy has only in-frame clones and lacks some. Clone size and V and J calls were adopted from that table, with D and trimming inferred from the DNA. The sample lists more than 95,000 clones, about four fifths occurring once. Trimming removed 3 bases from V and 5 bases from J, with 13 bases in between. This CDR3 spans 14 amino acids. Germline V gives CDR1 ENHRY, CDR2 SYGVKD.

The TCR was taken from a man aged 80 or over with active or convalescent COVID-19. The chain uses TRBV10-3 and TRBJ1-2; D possibly corresponds to TRBD1 (6 bases). Sequenced material: peripheral blood. The CDR3 region is CAISEGQNYYGYTF. Here the CDR3 DNA reads TGTGCCATCAGTGAAGGACAGAATTATTATGGCTACACCTTC.